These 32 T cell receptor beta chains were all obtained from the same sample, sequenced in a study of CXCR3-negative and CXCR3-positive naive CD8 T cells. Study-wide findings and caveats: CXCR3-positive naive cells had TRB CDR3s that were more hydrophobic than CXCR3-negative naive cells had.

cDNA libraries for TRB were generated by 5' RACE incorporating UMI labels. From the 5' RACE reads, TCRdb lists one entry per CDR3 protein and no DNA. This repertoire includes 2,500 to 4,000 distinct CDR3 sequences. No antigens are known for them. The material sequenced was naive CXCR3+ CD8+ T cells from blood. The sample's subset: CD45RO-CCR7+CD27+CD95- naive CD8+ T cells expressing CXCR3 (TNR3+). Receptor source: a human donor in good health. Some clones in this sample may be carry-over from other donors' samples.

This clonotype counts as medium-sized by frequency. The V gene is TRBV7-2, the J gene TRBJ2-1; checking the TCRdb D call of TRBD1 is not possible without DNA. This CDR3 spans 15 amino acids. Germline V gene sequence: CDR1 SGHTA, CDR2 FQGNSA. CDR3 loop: CASSPTLQGWNEQFF.

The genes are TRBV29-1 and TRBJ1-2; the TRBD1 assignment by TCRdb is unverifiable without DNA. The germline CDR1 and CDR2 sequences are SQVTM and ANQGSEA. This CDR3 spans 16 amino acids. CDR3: CSVTGTARQGAYGYTF. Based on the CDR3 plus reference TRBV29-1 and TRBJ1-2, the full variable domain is SAVISQKPSRDICQRGTSLTIQCQVDSQVTMMFWYRQQPGQSLTLIATANQGSEATYESGFVIDKFPISRPNLTFSTLTVSNMSPEDSSIYLCSVTGTARQGAYGYTFGSGTRLTVV.

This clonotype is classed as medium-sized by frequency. The CDR3 sequence: CASSQVGGGFERGEKLFF. The genes are TRBV4-2 and TRBJ1-4. This CDR3 is built from 18 residues. Germline CDR1 LGHNA, CDR2 YNFKEQ.

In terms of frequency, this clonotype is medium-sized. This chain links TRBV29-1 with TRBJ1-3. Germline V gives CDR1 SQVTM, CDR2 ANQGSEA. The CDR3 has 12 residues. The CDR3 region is CSVTESGNTIYF.

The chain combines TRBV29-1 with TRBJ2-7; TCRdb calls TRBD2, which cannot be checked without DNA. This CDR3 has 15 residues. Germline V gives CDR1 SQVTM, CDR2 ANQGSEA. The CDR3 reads CSVEDREGFPYEQYF.

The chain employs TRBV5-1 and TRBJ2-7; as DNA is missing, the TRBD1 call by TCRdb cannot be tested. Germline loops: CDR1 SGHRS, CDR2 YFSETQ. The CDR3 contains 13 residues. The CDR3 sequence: CASSGTGSYEQYF.

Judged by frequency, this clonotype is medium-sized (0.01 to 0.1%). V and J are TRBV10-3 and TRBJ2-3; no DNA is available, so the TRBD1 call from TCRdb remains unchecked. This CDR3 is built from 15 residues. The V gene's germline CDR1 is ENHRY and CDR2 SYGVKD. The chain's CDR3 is CAISEGTDHTDTQYF.

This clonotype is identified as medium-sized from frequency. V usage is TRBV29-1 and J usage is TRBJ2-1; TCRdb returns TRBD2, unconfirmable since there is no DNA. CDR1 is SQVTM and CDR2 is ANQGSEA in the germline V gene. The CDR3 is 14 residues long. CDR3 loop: CSVAGPNSYNEQFF.

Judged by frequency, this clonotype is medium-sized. The chain's CDR3 is CASSLGLADRVGEQFF. The V and J genes are TRBV27 and TRBJ2-1; TCRdb proposes TRBD2, but this gene call is untestable without DNA. This CDR3 comprises 16 residues. Germline V gives CDR1 MNHEY, CDR2 SMNVEV (reference sequence).

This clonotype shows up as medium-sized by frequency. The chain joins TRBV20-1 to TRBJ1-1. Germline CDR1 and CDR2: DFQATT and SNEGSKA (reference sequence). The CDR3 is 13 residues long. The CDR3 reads CSALQEPNTEAFF.

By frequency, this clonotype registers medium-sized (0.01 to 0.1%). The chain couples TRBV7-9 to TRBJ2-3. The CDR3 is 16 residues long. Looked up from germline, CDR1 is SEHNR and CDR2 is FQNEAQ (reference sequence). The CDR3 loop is CASSLALTASTDTQYF. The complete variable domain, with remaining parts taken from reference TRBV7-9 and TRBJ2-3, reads DTGVSQNPRHKITKRGQNVTFRCDPISEHNRLYWYRQTLGQGPEFLTYFQNEAQLEKSRLLSDRFSAERPKGSFSTLEIQRTEQGDSAMYLCASSLALTASTDTQYFGPGTRLTVL.

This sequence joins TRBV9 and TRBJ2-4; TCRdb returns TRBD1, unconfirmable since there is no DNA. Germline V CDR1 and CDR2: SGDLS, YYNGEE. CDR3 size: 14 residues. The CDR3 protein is CASSVVGGENIQYF.

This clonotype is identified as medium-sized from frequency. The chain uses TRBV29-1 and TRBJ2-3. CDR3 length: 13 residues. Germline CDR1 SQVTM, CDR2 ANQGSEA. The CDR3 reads CSVEFAGADTQYF.

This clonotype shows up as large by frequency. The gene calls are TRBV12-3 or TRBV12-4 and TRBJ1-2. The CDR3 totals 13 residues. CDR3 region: CASSLTANYGYTF.

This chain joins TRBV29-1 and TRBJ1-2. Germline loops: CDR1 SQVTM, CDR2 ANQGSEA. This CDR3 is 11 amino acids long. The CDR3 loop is CSVPREGGYTF.

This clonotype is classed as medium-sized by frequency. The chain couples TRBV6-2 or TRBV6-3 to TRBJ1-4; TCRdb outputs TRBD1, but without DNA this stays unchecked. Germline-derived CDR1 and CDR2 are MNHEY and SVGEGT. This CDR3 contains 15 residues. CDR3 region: CASSRYAPGNEKLFF.

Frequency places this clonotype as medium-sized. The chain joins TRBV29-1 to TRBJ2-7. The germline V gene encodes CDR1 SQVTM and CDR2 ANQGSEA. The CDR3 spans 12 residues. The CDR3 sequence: CSVIGKRYEQYF.

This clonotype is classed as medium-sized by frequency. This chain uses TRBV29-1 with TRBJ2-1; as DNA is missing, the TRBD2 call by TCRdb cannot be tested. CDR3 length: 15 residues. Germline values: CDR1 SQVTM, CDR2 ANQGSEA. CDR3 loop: CSSLTRGGSYNEQFF.

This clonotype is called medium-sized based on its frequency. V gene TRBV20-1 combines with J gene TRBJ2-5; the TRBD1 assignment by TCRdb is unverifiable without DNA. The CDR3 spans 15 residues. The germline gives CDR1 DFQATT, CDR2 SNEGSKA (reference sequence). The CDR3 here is CSASPPGFGQETQYF.

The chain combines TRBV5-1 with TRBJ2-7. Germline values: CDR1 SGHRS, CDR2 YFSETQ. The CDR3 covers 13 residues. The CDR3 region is CASSPGLGYEQYF.

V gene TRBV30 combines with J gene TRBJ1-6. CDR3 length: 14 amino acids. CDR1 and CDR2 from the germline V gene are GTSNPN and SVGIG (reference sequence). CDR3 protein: CAWSVPHYNSPLHF.

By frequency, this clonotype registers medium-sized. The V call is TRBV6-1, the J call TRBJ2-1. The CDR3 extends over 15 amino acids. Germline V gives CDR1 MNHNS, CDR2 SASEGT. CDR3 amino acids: CASSELFGPYNEQFF.

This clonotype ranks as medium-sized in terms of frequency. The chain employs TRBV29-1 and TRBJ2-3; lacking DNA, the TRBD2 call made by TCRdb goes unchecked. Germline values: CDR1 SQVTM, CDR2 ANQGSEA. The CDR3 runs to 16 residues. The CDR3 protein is CSVEGTGLAFTDTQYF.

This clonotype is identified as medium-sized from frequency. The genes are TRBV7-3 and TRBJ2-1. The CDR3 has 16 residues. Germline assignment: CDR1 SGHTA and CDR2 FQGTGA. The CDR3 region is CASSLYSGSAYNEQFF. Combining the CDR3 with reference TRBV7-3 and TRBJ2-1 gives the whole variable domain GAGVSQTPSNKVTEKGKYVELRCDPISGHTALYWYRQSLGQGPEFLIYFQGTGAADDSGLPNDRFFAVRPEGSVSTLKIQRTERGDSAVYLCASSLYSGSAYNEQFFGPGTRLTVL.

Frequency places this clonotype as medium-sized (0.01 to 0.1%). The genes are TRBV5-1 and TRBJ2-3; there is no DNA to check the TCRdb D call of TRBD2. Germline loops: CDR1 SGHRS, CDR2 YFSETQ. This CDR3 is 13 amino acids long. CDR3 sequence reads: CASSPPPADTQYF. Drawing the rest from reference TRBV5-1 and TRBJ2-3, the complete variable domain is KAGVTQTPRYLIKTRGQQVTLSCSPISGHRSVSWYQQTPGQGLQFLFEYFSETQRNKGNFPGRFSGRQFSNSRSEMNVSTLELGDSALYLCASSPPPADTQYFGPGTRLTVL.

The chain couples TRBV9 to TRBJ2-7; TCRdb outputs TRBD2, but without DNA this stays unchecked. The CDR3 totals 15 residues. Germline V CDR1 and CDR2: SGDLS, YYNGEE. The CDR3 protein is CASSNSGARNNEQYF.

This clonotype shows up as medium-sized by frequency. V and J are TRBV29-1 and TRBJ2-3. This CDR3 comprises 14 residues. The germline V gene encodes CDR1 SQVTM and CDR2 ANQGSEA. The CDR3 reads CSVVGADYTDTQYF.

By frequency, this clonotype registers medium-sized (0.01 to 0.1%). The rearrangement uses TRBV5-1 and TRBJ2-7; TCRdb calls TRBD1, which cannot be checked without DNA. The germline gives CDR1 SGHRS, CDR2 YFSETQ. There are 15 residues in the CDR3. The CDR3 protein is CASSSPGGGFYEQYF. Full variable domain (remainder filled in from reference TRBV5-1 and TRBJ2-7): KAGVTQTPRYLIKTRGQQVTLSCSPISGHRSVSWYQQTPGQGLQFLFEYFSETQRNKGNFPGRFSGRQFSNSRSEMNVSTLELGDSALYLCASSSPGGGFYEQYFGPGTRLTVT.

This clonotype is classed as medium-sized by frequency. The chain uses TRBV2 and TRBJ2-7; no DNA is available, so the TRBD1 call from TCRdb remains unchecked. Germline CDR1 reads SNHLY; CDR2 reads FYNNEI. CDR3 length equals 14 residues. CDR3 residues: CASSPVDNSYEQYF.

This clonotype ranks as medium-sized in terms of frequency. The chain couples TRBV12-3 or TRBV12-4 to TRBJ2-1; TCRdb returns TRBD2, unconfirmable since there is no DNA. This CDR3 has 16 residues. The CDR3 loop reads CASTPWTSGGYNEQFF.

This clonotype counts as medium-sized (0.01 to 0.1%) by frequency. This CDR3 reads CSGAGAANTGELFF. V is TRBV29-1 and J is TRBJ2-2; TCRdb designates TRBD1, a call that cannot be tested without DNA. This CDR3 contains 14 residues. Germline V gene lookup returns CDR1 SQVTM and CDR2 ANQGSEA.

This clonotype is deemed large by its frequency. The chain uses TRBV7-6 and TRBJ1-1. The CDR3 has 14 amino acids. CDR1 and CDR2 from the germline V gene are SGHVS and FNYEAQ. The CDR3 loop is CASSLGGLVTEAFF.